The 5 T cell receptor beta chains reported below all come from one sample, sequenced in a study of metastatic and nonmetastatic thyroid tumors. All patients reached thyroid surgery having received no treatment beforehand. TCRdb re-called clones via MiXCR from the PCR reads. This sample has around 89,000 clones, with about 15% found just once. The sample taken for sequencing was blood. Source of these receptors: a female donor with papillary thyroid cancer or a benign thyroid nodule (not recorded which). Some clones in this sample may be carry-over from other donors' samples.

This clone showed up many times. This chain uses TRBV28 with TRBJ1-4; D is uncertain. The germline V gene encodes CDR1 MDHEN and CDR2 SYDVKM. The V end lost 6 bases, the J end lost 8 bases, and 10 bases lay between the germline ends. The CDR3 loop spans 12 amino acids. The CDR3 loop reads CASRTPSEKLFF. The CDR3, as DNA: TGTGCCAGCAGAACCCCTTCCGAAAAACTGTTTTTT.

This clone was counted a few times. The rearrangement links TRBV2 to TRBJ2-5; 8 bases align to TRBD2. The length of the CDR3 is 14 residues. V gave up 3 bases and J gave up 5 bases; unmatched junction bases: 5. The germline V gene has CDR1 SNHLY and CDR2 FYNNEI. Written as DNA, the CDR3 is TGTGCCAGCAGTGATCGGGGGGGTGGGGAGACCCAGTACTTC. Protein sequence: CASSDRGGGETQYF.

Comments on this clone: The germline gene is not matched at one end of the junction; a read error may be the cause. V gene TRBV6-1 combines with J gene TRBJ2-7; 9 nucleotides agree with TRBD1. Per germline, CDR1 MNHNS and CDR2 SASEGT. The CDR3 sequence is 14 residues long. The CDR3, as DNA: TGTGCCAGCAGTTCTAGGGACAGGGCCCACGAGAAGTACTTC. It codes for CASSSRDRAHEKYF.

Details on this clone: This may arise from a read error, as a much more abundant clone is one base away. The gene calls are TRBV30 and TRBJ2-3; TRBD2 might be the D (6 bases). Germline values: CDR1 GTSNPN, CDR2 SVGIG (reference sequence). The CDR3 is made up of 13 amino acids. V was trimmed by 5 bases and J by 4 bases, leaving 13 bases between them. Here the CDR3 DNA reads TGTGCCTGGGGGCTGCGGGGACCAGATACGCAGTATTTT. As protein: CAWGLRGPDTQYF. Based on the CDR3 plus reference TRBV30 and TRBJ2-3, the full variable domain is SQTIHQWPATLVQPVGSPLSLECTVEGTSNPNLYWYRQAAGRGLQLLFYSVGIGQISSEVPQNLSASRPQDRQFILSSKKLLLSDSGFYLCAWGLRGPDTQYFGPGTRLTVL.

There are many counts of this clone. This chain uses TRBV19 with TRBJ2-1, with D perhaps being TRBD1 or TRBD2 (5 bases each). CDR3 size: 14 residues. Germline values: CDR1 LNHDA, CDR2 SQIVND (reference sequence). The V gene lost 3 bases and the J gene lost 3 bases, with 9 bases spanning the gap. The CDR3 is CASSIRDRYNEQFF. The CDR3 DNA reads TGTGCCAGTAGTATTAGGGACCGCTACAATGAGCAGTTCTTC.